The rows below give T cell receptor beta chains drawn from one sample of a study of T cell responses to AZD1222 COVID-19 vaccine. Produced via immunoSEQ multiplex PCR; TCRdb's table is partial and in-frame only. The table shows over 45,000 clones, with 87% occurring only once. Sample: peripheral blood, taken on day 0 of AZD1222 vaccination. These receptors originate from an adult in good health. Both conserved end residues are part of each CDR3. Each record gives: CDR3 protein, CDR3 DNA, V gene, D gene, clone size, J gene. D genes are given only for firm matches. Size is omitted from some rows. Given values are once, few, many or a class for expanded clones.

CDR3aa: CASSYGAEANYGYTF
CDR3nt: TGTGCCAGCAGTTACGGGGCCGAAGCTAACTATGGCTACACCTTC
v_gene: TRBV6-6
d_gene: .
abundance: .
j_gene: TRBJ1-2

CDR3aa: CASRVGGENEKLFF
CDR3nt: TGTGCCAGTAGAGTGGGAGGGGAGAATGAAAAACTGTTTTTT
v_gene: TRBV19
d_gene: .
abundance: .
j_gene: TRBJ1-4

CDR3aa: CASRGAGPETQYF
CDR3nt: TGTGCCAGCCGGGGGGCCGGACCCGAGACCCAGTACTTC
v_gene: TRBV6-5
d_gene: .
abundance: .
j_gene: TRBJ2-5

CDR3aa: CASGLVQGVTAHGYTF
CDR3nt: TGTGCTAGTGGTTTGGTACAGGGCGTGACAGCGCATGGCTACACCTTC
v_gene: TRBV12-5
d_gene: .
abundance: .
j_gene: TRBJ1-2

CDR3aa: CSASTSWGYTF
CDR3nt: TGCAGTGCTAGTACCAGCTGGGGCTACACCTTC
v_gene: TRBV20-1
d_gene: .
abundance: .
j_gene: TRBJ1-2

CDR3aa: CASSLKSRDTGELFF
CDR3nt: TGTGCCAGCAGCTTGAAGTCCCGGGACACCGGGGAGCTGTTTTTT
v_gene: TRBV5-6
d_gene: .
abundance: .
j_gene: TRBJ2-2

CDR3aa: CASSLATGGIYNEQFF
CDR3nt: TGTGCCAGCAGCTTGGCGACAGGGGGCATCTACAATGAGCAGTTCTTC
v_gene: TRBV5-6
d_gene: TRBD1
abundance: .
j_gene: TRBJ2-1

CDR3aa: CAWSQGGGWETQYF
CDR3nt: TGTGCCTGGAGTCAAGGGGGCGGTTGGGAGACCCAGTACTTC
v_gene: TRBV30
d_gene: TRBD1
abundance: .
j_gene: TRBJ2-5

CDR3aa: CASSLGDSENTGELFF
CDR3nt: TGCGCCAGCAGCTTGGGGGACAGCGAGAACACCGGGGAGCTGTTTTTT
v_gene: TRBV5-1
d_gene: TRBD1
abundance: .
j_gene: TRBJ2-2

CDR3aa: CASSLSGTGMNTEAFF
CDR3nt: TGCGCCAGCAGCTTGTCCGGGACAGGGATGAACACTGAAGCTTTCTTT
v_gene: TRBV5-1
d_gene: TRBD1
abundance: .
j_gene: TRBJ1-1

CDR3aa: CASSSPPGATGELFF
CDR3nt: TGTGCCAGCAGCTCTCCTCCGGGGGCTACCGGGGAGCTGTTTTTT
v_gene: TRBV7-9
d_gene: .
abundance: .
j_gene: TRBJ2-2

CDR3aa: CASTPGLAYNAYEQYF
CDR3nt: TGTGCCAGCACCCCAGGACTAGCCTACAACGCCTACGAGCAGTACTTC
v_gene: TRBV6-2/TRBV6-3
d_gene: TRBD2
abundance: .
j_gene: TRBJ2-7

CDR3aa: CASSVNRGDYGYTF
CDR3nt: TGTGCCAGCAGCGTAAACCGGGGGGACTATGGCTACACCTTC
v_gene: TRBV5-4
d_gene: .
abundance: .
j_gene: TRBJ1-2

CDR3aa: CASSLGLGVGTEAFF
CDR3nt: TGCGCCAGCAGCTTGGGTCTGGGGGTAGGCACTGAAGCTTTCTTT
v_gene: TRBV5-1
d_gene: .
abundance: .
j_gene: TRBJ1-1

CDR3aa: CASYSPDTQYF
CDR3nt: TGTGCCAGCTATTCCCCAGATACGCAGTATTTT
v_gene: TRBV6-5
d_gene: .
abundance: .
j_gene: TRBJ2-3

CDR3aa: CASSPGGTYSNQPQHF
CDR3nt: TGTGCCAGCAGCCCCGGGGGGACTTATAGCAATCAGCCCCAGCATTTT
v_gene: TRBV7-2
d_gene: .
abundance: .
j_gene: TRBJ1-5

CDR3aa: CASSRTFSIEKLFF
CDR3nt: TGTGCCAGTAGCCGGACGTTCTCCATTGAAAAACTGTTTTTT
v_gene: TRBV19
d_gene: .
abundance: .
j_gene: TRBJ1-4

CDR3aa: CASSQSELPPGETQYF
CDR3nt: TGTGCCAGCAGCCAATCCGAACTTCCCCCGGGGGAGACCCAGTACTTC
v_gene: TRBV3-1/TRBV3-2
d_gene: .
abundance: .
j_gene: TRBJ2-5

CDR3aa: CASSEGPLGSYEQYF
CDR3nt: TGTGCCAGCAGCGAGGGACCTCTGGGCTCCTACGAGCAGTACTTC
v_gene: TRBV9
d_gene: .
abundance: .
j_gene: TRBJ2-7

CDR3aa: CASSQGDYEQYF
CDR3nt: TGTGCCAGCAGCCAGGGGGACTACGAGCAGTACTTC
v_gene: TRBV3-1/TRBV3-2
d_gene: .
abundance: once
j_gene: TRBJ2-7

CDR3aa: CASSEVSRANSPLHF
CDR3nt: TGTGCCAGTAGTGAAGTTTCCAGGGCCAATTCACCCCTCCACTTT
v_gene: TRBV19
d_gene: .
abundance: .
j_gene: TRBJ1-6

CDR3aa: CASSSRGAPITDTQYF
CDR3nt: TGTGCCAGCAGCTCACGGGGGGCCCCCATCACAGATACGCAGTATTTT
v_gene: TRBV9
d_gene: .
abundance: .
j_gene: TRBJ2-3

CDR3aa: CASSQGTGEAFF
CDR3nt: TGTGCCAGCAGCCAGGGGACAGGGGAAGCTTTCTTT
v_gene: TRBV5-4
d_gene: TRBD1
abundance: once
j_gene: TRBJ1-1

CDR3aa: CASSVRGGTEAFF
CDR3nt: TGTGCCAGCAGTGTTCGGGGGGGCACTGAAGCTTTCTTT
v_gene: TRBV2
d_gene: .
abundance: .
j_gene: TRBJ1-1

CDR3aa: CASSYSARTGEKLFF
CDR3nt: TGTGCCAGCAGTTACTCGGCAAGAACAGGGGAAAAACTGTTTTTT
v_gene: TRBV6-5
d_gene: .
abundance: .
j_gene: TRBJ1-4

CDR3aa: CASAGSNYGYTF
CDR3nt: TGTGCCAGCGCAGGGTCTAACTATGGCTACACCTTC
v_gene: TRBV6-5
d_gene: .
abundance: .
j_gene: TRBJ1-2

CDR3aa: CASRIRDRIYNEQFF
CDR3nt: TGTGCCAGCAGGATCCGGGACAGGATCTACAATGAGCAGTTCTTC
v_gene: TRBV21-1
d_gene: .
abundance: .
j_gene: TRBJ2-1

CDR3aa: CASLPGGQGNTEAFF
CDR3nt: TGCGCCAGCTTACCCGGGGGACAGGGGAACACTGAAGCTTTCTTT
v_gene: TRBV5-1
d_gene: TRBD1
abundance: .
j_gene: TRBJ1-1

CDR3aa: CASSVGPLEKLFF
CDR3nt: TGTGCCAGCAGCGTCGGGCCACTGGAAAAACTGTTTTTT
v_gene: TRBV7-9
d_gene: .
abundance: .
j_gene: TRBJ1-4

CDR3aa: CATSRVGGAQSREQYF
CDR3nt: TGTGCCACCAGCAGAGTGGGCGGGGCCCAGTCCCGCGAGCAGTACTTC
v_gene: TRBV15
d_gene: .
abundance: .
j_gene: TRBJ2-7

CDR3aa: CASKGGSGNTIYF
CDR3nt: TGTGCCAGCAAGGGCGGTTCCGGAAACACCATATATTTT
v_gene: TRBV12-3/TRBV12-4
d_gene: .
abundance: .
j_gene: TRBJ1-3

CDR3aa: CASNQGSGYGYTF
CDR3nt: TGTGCCAGCAACCAAGGGTCAGGGTATGGCTACACCTTC
v_gene: TRBV28
d_gene: .
abundance: .
j_gene: TRBJ1-2

CDR3aa: CASSQDLSQPQHF
CDR3nt: TGCGCCAGCAGCCAAGATCTTTCTCAGCCCCAGCATTTT
v_gene: TRBV4-3
d_gene: .
abundance: .
j_gene: TRBJ1-5

CDR3aa: CASSPSSNQPQHF
CDR3nt: TGCGCCAGCAGTCCCAGTAGCAATCAGCCCCAGCATTTT
v_gene: TRBV10-1
d_gene: .
abundance: once
j_gene: TRBJ1-5

CDR3aa: CASSKWVSAGMYNQPQHF
CDR3nt: TGTGCCAGCAGCAAATGGGTTTCGGCAGGGATGTACAATCAGCCCCAGCATTTT
v_gene: TRBV21-1
d_gene: .
abundance: .
j_gene: TRBJ1-5

CDR3aa: CASSSTPSGGANTGELFF
CDR3nt: TGCGCCAGCAGCTCGACACCTAGCGGGGGTGCTAACACCGGGGAGCTGTTTTTT
v_gene: TRBV5-1
d_gene: TRBD2
abundance: .
j_gene: TRBJ2-2

CDR3aa: CASSPSSYEQYF
CDR3nt: TGTGCCAGCAGTCCGAGCTCCTACGAGCAGTACTTC
v_gene: TRBV12-3/TRBV12-4
d_gene: .
abundance: once
j_gene: TRBJ2-7

CDR3aa: CASSLGQGVQPQHF
CDR3nt: TGTGCCAGCAGCTTAGGGCAGGGGGTTCAGCCCCAGCATTTT
v_gene: TRBV7-9
d_gene: TRBD1
abundance: .
j_gene: TRBJ1-5

CDR3aa: CASSPGPTTEAFF
CDR3nt: TGCGCCAGCAGCCCAGGACCTACCACTGAAGCTTTCTTT
v_gene: TRBV4-1
d_gene: .
abundance: .
j_gene: TRBJ1-1

CDR3aa: CASSYSGTGPPSTQYF
CDR3nt: TGTGCCAGCAGTTACTCCGGGACAGGGCCCCCGAGCACGCAGTATTTT
v_gene: TRBV6-5
d_gene: TRBD1
abundance: .
j_gene: TRBJ2-3

CDR3aa: CASVDNKNIQYF
CDR3nt: TGTGCTAGTGTGGATAACAAAAACATTCAGTACTTC
v_gene: TRBV12-5
d_gene: .
abundance: .
j_gene: TRBJ2-4

CDR3aa: CASRDPAWTDTQYF
CDR3nt: TGTGCCAGCCGGGACCCCGCCTGGACAGATACGCAGTATTTT
v_gene: TRBV13
d_gene: .
abundance: .
j_gene: TRBJ2-3

CDR3aa: CASSLGGTYNEQFF
CDR3nt: TGCGCCAGCAGTCTCGGGGGGACCTACAATGAGCAGTTCTTC
v_gene: TRBV10-1
d_gene: TRBD2
abundance: .
j_gene: TRBJ2-1

CDR3aa: CASSPGGATYEQYF
CDR3nt: TGTGCCAGCAGCCCCGGGGGAGCCACCTACGAGCAGTACTTC
v_gene: TRBV6-5
d_gene: .
abundance: .
j_gene: TRBJ2-7

CDR3aa: CASSSQGSGNTIYF
CDR3nt: TGTGCCAGCAGCTCACAGGGTTCTGGAAACACCATATATTTT
v_gene: TRBV3-1/TRBV3-2
d_gene: .
abundance: .
j_gene: TRBJ1-3

CDR3aa: CASSPRGLGTDTQYF
CDR3nt: TGTGCCAGCTCACCGCGGGGGCTGGGCACAGATACGCAGTATTTT
v_gene: TRBV18
d_gene: .
abundance: .
j_gene: TRBJ2-3

CDR3aa: CASSQDLQGHQPQHF
CDR3nt: TGCGCCAGCAGCCAAGACTTACAGGGCCATCAGCCCCAGCATTTT
v_gene: TRBV4-1
d_gene: .
abundance: .
j_gene: TRBJ1-5

CDR3aa: CASSMRGLGEKLFF
CDR3nt: TGTGCCAGTAGTATGAGGGGGCTGGGAGAAAAACTGTTTTTT
v_gene: TRBV19
d_gene: TRBD1
abundance: .
j_gene: TRBJ1-4

CDR3aa: CASRKRGDPDTQYF
CDR3nt: TGTGCCAGCAGGAAGAGGGGGGACCCAGATACGCAGTATTTT
v_gene: TRBV6-5
d_gene: .
abundance: .
j_gene: TRBJ2-3

CDR3aa: CASSLESRSSYNEQFF
CDR3nt: TGCGCCAGCAGCTTGGAGTCCCGGAGCTCCTACAATGAGCAGTTCTTC
v_gene: TRBV5-1
d_gene: .
abundance: .
j_gene: TRBJ2-1